This paragraph covers one TCR beta chain sequence. Antigen specificity is unknown. The data were obtained in a study of blood T cells in healthy people across ages. Findings and limits, study-wide: Among long-lived donors, naive CD4+ cells were more numerous and diversity higher than in aged donors.

Sample-barcoded 5' priming and a J-beta primer mix drove a second PCR of about 6 to 11 cycles. Each cDNA was tagged by a template-switch adaptor containing 12 random nucleotides. TCRdb re-derived calls from the 5' RACE reads in MiXCR, one entry per CDR3 protein. This table has roughly 1.5 million distinct CDR3 sequences, less than 45% appearing once. The ends were cut back, 1 base at V and 4 bases at J, with 8 bases in the middle. This CDR3 comprises 13 residues. The germline gives CDR1 SQVTM, CDR2 ANQGSEA. The J gene is TRBJ1-5, the V gene TRBV29-1; D gene unclear. The sequencing sample was made of blood. The TCR originated in a woman younger than 30 in good health. The CDR3 DNA reads TGCAGCGTTGAAGTCACAGAAAATCAGCCCCAGCATTTT. As protein: CSVEVTENQPQHF.